The rows below give T cell receptor beta chains drawn from one sample of a study of human versus mouse CDR3 diversity and MHC coevolution. The assay was immunoSEQ multiplex PCR, and TCRdb's table has in-frame clones only and misses some. The sample yields over 60,000 clones, 92% seen once. The sample comprised naive CD4+ T cells from blood. The receptors originated from a person between 25 and 70 years old in good health. Both conserved end residues are part of each CDR3. The order of the fields is CDR3 protein, CDR3 DNA, clone size, D gene, V gene, J gene. The D gene is left open where the match is weak. Some rows have no size entry. The others give once, few or many, or a class for an expanded clone.

CASSFRGQDTGELFF	TGCGCCAGCAGCTTCAGGGGGCAAGACACCGGGGAGCTGTTTTTT	NA	TRBD1	TRBV5-1	TRBJ2-2
CAWSTGQGSNEQFF	TGTGCCTGGAGCACCGGACAGGGTTCCAATGAGCAGTTCTTC	NA	TRBD1	TRBV30	TRBJ2-1
CAWSAEGAGEQYF	TGTGCCTGGAGTGCTGAAGGAGCGGGCGAGCAGTACTTC	NA	NA	TRBV30	TRBJ2-7
CASSQVPGGPYNEQFF	TGCGCCAGCAGCCAAGTCCCAGGGGGTCCCTACAATGAGCAGTTCTTC	NA	TRBD1	TRBV4-1	TRBJ2-1
CASSAGITEAFF	TGTGCCAGCAGTGCAGGGATCACTGAAGCTTTCTTT	NA	NA	TRBV2	TRBJ1-1
CASCVGGTGANVLTF	TGTGCCAGTTGCGTCGGGGGTACTGGGGCCAACGTCCTGACTTTC	NA	NA	TRBV19	TRBJ2-6
CASSEAGGSYGYTF	TGTGCCAGCAGTGAAGCGGGGGGGTCCTATGGCTACACCTTC	NA	NA	TRBV6-1	TRBJ1-2
CAWSRGARVGTGELFF	TGTGCCTGGAGCAGGGGAGCCAGGGTAGGCACCGGGGAGCTGTTTTTT	NA	NA	TRBV30	TRBJ2-2
CAAGTGNLLQPQHF	TGTGCCGCGGGGACAGGGAATCTTCTTCAGCCCCAGCATTTT	few	TRBD1	TRBV10-3	TRBJ1-5
CASMSSRSIGEQYF	TGTGCCAGCATGTCTAGCCGCTCCATCGGCGAGCAGTACTTC	NA	NA	TRBV2	TRBJ2-7
CASSNPREVKYTIYF	TGTGCCAGCAGCAATCCCCGGGAAGTAAAATACACCATATATTTT	few	NA	TRBV21-1	TRBJ1-3
CASSAGQGPYEQYF	TGTGCCAGCAGCGCCGGGCAGGGGCCCTACGAGCAGTACTTC	once	NA	TRBV9	TRBJ2-7
CAISERGGETGELFF	TGTGCCATCAGTGAGCGGGGGGGAGAGACCGGGGAGCTGTTTTTT	NA	TRBD2	TRBV10-3	TRBJ2-2
CAWSVGRVSTYNSPLHF	TGTGCCTGGAGTGTCGGCAGGGTCAGCACCTATAATTCACCCCTCCACTTT	NA	NA	TRBV30	TRBJ1-6
CASSTGTGSYNEQFF	TGTGCCAGCAGTACCGGGACAGGCTCCTACAATGAGCAGTTCTTC	NA	TRBD1	TRBV6-1	TRBJ2-1
CASSLVMGRSGNTIYF	TGTGCCAGCAGCTTAGTGATGGGGCGTTCTGGAAACACCATATATTTT	NA	NA	TRBV11-2	TRBJ1-3
CASSLGTSGGRTDTQYF	TGTGCCAGCAGCTTGGGGACTAGCGGGGGCCGCACAGATACGCAGTATTTT	NA	TRBD2	TRBV7-6	TRBJ2-3
CASSPSTGELFF	TGTGCCAGCAGCCCTAGCACCGGGGAGCTGTTTTTT	NA	NA	TRBV7-6	TRBJ2-2
CASTGHWGRLTQYF	TGTGCCAGCACGGGACATTGGGGCAGGTTGACGCAGTATTTT	NA	NA	TRBV28	TRBJ2-3
CASSRATNEKLFF	TGTGCCAGCAGTCGTGCAACTAATGAAAAACTGTTTTTT	NA	NA	TRBV5-4	TRBJ1-4
CASSSGNYEQYF	TGCGCCAGCAGTTCCGGGAACTACGAGCAGTACTTC	NA	NA	TRBV5-1	TRBJ2-7
CASWTAMNTGELFF	TGTGCCAGTTGGACAGCGATGAACACCGGGGAGCTGTTTTTT	NA	NA	TRBV19	TRBJ2-2
CASSASGGEETQYF	TGTGCCAGCAGTGCTTCTGGGGGCGAGGAGACCCAGTACTTC	NA	NA	TRBV27	TRBJ2-5
CASSSVVTASYEQYF	TGTGCCAGCAGCTCGGTGGTGACAGCCTCCTACGAGCAGTACTTC	NA	NA	TRBV11-2	TRBJ2-7
CSARQSYEQYF	TGCAGTGCTAGACAGTCCTACGAGCAGTACTTC	NA	NA	TRBV20-1	TRBJ2-7
CASSDRDRGGTQYF	TGTGCCAGCAGCGACAGGGACCGGGGGGGGACCCAGTACTTC	NA	TRBD2	TRBV9	TRBJ2-5
CASSIYPDTQYF	TGTGCCAGCAGCATCTACCCAGATACGCAGTATTTT	NA	NA	TRBV5-4	TRBJ2-3
CASTRGQFNYGYTF	TGTGCCAGCACCCGGGGACAGTTTAACTATGGCTACACCTTC	NA	TRBD1	TRBV6-1	TRBJ1-2
CASSRTGTNTGELFF	TGTGCCAGCAGTCGGACAGGGACGAACACCGGGGAGCTGTTTTTT	NA	TRBD1	TRBV6-5	TRBJ2-2
CASSNAGFYGYTF	TGTGCCAGTAGTAATGCAGGGTTCTATGGCTACACCTTC	NA	NA	TRBV19	TRBJ1-2
CASRTGGEGNEQFF	TGTGCCAGCAGGACAGGGGGCGAGGGCAATGAGCAGTTCTTC	NA	TRBD1	TRBV6-1	TRBJ2-1
CASQPGQGMAYEQYF	TGTGCCAGTCAGCCGGGACAGGGAATGGCCTACGAGCAGTACTTC	once	TRBD1	TRBV28	TRBJ2-7
CASSLQTSGNTIYF	TGTGCCAGCAGCTTGCAAACTTCTGGAAACACCATATATTTT	NA	NA	TRBV5-5	TRBJ1-3
CASSADFSVSTDTQYF	TGTGCCAGCAGTGCGGATTTTAGCGTAAGCACAGATACGCAGTATTTT	once	NA	TRBV2	TRBJ2-3
CASSLDGISYEQYF	TGTGCCAGCAGCTTAGATGGCATATCCTACGAGCAGTACTTC	NA	NA	TRBV11-2	TRBJ2-7
CASSRTGSKGNTIYF	TGTGCCAGCAGTCGGACAGGGTCTAAGGGAAACACCATATATTTT	once	TRBD1	TRBV6-5	TRBJ1-3
CAWRGQGRSEAFF	TGTGCCTGGAGGGGACAGGGACGAAGTGAAGCTTTCTTT	NA	TRBD1	TRBV30	TRBJ1-1
CASSGGGGRLAGLTDTQYF	TGTGCCAGCAGCGGTGGCGGGGGTCGGCTAGCGGGACTCACAGATACGCAGTATTTT	once	TRBD2	TRBV9	TRBJ2-3
CASSSLAGDRQETQYF	TGTGCCAGCAGTTCGCTAGCGGGGGACCGGCAAGAGACCCAGTACTTC	NA	TRBD2	TRBV27	TRBJ2-5
CASSGGTGFGYTF	TGTGCCAGCAGCGGGGGGACAGGGTTTGGCTACACCTTC	NA	TRBD1	TRBV5-6	TRBJ1-2
CASSSGTGLGRQPQHF	TGTGCCAGCAGCTCCGGGACAGGGTTGGGGCGGCAGCCCCAGCATTTT	once	TRBD1	TRBV5-5	TRBJ1-5
CASSDSQGADTQYF	TGTGCCAGCAGTGACTCACAGGGGGCAGATACGCAGTATTTT	NA	TRBD1	TRBV6-4	TRBJ2-3
CASSPPRTGLNEKLFF	TGTGCCAGCTCACCACCACGGACAGGCCTTAATGAAAAACTGTTTTTT	NA	TRBD1	TRBV18	TRBJ1-4
CASSRTGGPSTDTQYF	TGTGCCAGCTCACGAACAGGGGGGCCAAGCACAGATACGCAGTATTTT	NA	TRBD1	TRBV18	TRBJ2-3
CSVVWRERDTQYF	TGCAGCGTTGTTTGGCGGGAACGGGATACGCAGTATTTT	once	NA	TRBV29-1	TRBJ2-3
CASSYGQGGDTQYF	TGTGCCAGCAGTTACGGCCAAGGAGGGGATACGCAGTATTTT	NA	NA	TRBV6-6	TRBJ2-3
CSVGSGGHGNTIYF	TGCAGCGTGGGGTCAGGGGGCCACGGAAACACCATATATTTT	once	TRBD1	TRBV29-1	TRBJ1-3
CASSMSRAQDQPQHF	TGTGCCAGTAGTATGTCCAGGGCTCAGGATCAGCCCCAGCATTTT	NA	NA	TRBV19	TRBJ1-5
CASRQGYEQYF	TGTGCCAGCAGACAGGGGTACGAGCAGTACTTC	NA	TRBD1	TRBV28	TRBJ2-7
CASSPSGVISYNEQFF	TGCGCCAGCAGCCCGAGCGGGGTGATCTCCTACAATGAGCAGTTCTTC	NA	TRBD2	TRBV4-1	TRBJ2-1